The 11 T cell receptor beta chains reported below all come from one sample, sequenced in a study of CD8 T cells in ankylosing spondylitis. Study conclusions and caveats: A TCR beta motif of several highly homologous variants appeared characteristic of ankylosing spondylitis blood.

From the 5' RACE reads, TCRdb called clonotypes with MiXCR, one entry per CDR3 protein. The sample holds fewer than 750,000 distinct CDR3 sequences, around 20% seen once. These receptors have no known antigen. The sequenced sample consisted of blood, either unsorted or a sorted T cell fraction (not recorded which). The receptors come from a male donor with ankylosing spondylitis.

This clonotype appeared a few times. This chain links TRBV29-1 with TRBJ2-1; D gene uncertain. The CDR3 consists of 14 residues. Germline values: CDR1 SQVTM, CDR2 ANQGSEA. V dropped 0 bases and J dropped 6 bases, with 12 bases sitting between them. CDR3 amino acids: CSVEEWVSPNEQFF. The CDR3 coding sequence is TGCAGCGTTGAAGAATGGGTTAGCCCCAATGAGCAGTTCTTC.

This clonotype was seen more than once but under ten times. V and J are TRBV10-3 and TRBJ2-5; 7 bases match TRBD2. The V gene end was trimmed by 6 bases and the J gene end by 0 bases; junction bases not matched to a gene: 7. CDR3 length: 15 amino acids. Germline CDR1 is ENHRY and CDR2 is SYGVKD. The CDR3 sequence: CAIRRDGGYQETQYF. Written as DNA, the CDR3 is TGTGCCATCAGGAGGGACGGGGGGTACCAAGAGACCCAGTACTTC.

This clonotype has only a few counts. The chain uses TRBV6-5 and TRBJ2-3, with D possibly called TRBD1 or TRBD2 (6 bases each). CDR3 length: 15 residues. V was shortened by 0 bases and J by 6 bases, with 13 bases between the two germline ends. CDR1 MNHEY and CDR2 SVGAGI come from the germline V gene. CDR3 sequence: CASSYSNAGGDTQYF. Here the CDR3 DNA reads TGTGCCAGCAGTTACTCGAACGCCGGGGGCGATACGCAGTATTTT.

This clonotype was counted only a few times. V is TRBV2 and J is TRBJ2-1; a possible D gene is TRBD1 (6 bases). Trimming took off 6 bases at V and 1 base at J, with 13 bases between the two ends. This CDR3 has 15 residues. Germline CDR1 is SNHLY and CDR2 is FYNNEI. The CDR3 loop is CASRETDSSYNEQFF. The CDR3 nucleotides are TGTGCCAGCAGAGAAACGGACAGTTCCTACAATGAGCAGTTCTTC.

The table lists this clonotype with a few counts. The J gene is TRBJ2-5, the V gene TRBV10-3; D ambiguous. V lost 4 bases and J 4 bases, leaving 16 bases between the germline ends. CDR3 length: 15 residues. Germline CDR1 ENHRY, CDR2 SYGVKD. This CDR3 reads CAISGDDSPRETQYF. The DNA of the CDR3 is TGTGCCATCAGTGGAGACGACTCACCCCGAGAGACCCAGTACTTC.

Only a few counts were recorded for this clonotype. This sequence joins TRBV29-1 and TRBJ1-2, with D perhaps TRBD1 (6 bases). The CDR3 spans 14 residues. Germline lookup yields CDR1 SQVTM and CDR2 ANQGSEA. The V and J ends lost 7 bases and 5 bases respectively, with 20 bases between them. DNA of the CDR3: TGCAGCGCCCTTATCGTACAGGGAGGGTATGGCTACACCTTC. It codes for CSALIVQGGYGYTF.

The V and J genes are TRBV5-1 and TRBJ1-1; 9 positions match TRBD1. Germline CDR1 and CDR2: SGHRS and YFSETQ. The CDR3 totals 15 residues. With V trimmed by 4 bases and J by 7 bases, 11 bases remained unmatched. DNA for the CDR3: TGCGCCAGCAGCCCGGGACAGGGTTCCGCGATTGAAGCTTTCTTT. This codes for CASSPGQGSAIEAFF.

The genes are TRBV4-1 and TRBJ1-1; D remains unclear. The V end was cut by 0 bases, the J end by 4 bases, with 12 bases between. CDR3 length equals 15 residues. CDR1 and CDR2 from the germline V gene are MGHRA and YSYEKL. CDR3 DNA: TGCGCCAGCAGCCAAGATACGGGCGGAATCACTGAAGCTTTCTTT. Translated: CASSQDTGGITEAFF.

This rearrangement joins TRBV10-3 to TRBJ2-3, with D unresolved. Germline V gene lookup returns CDR1 ENHRY and CDR2 SYGVKD. Trimming shortened V by 2 bases and J by 2 bases, and 8 bases separated the two germline ends. There are 14 residues in the CDR3. The CDR3 nucleotides read TGTGCCATCAGTGAGGCAGGAACCACAGATACGCAGTATTTT. This codes for CAISEAGTTDTQYF.

This sequence joins TRBV6-5 and TRBJ2-6; maybe TRBD2 (5 bases). The ends were cut back, 0 bases at V and 0 bases at J, with 12 bases in the middle. The germline V gene has CDR1 MNHEY and CDR2 SVGAGI. CDR3 length: 18 residues. CDR3 DNA sequence: TGTGCCAGCAGTTACTCGGGAGTTCCAGGCTCTGGGGCCAACGTCCTGACTTTC. Amino acids: CASSYSGVPGSGANVLTF.

The chain links TRBV7-9 to TRBJ2-1, with 9 bases aligning to TRBD2. V shed 1 base and J 3 bases; nucleotides not matched to a gene: 4. The germline gives CDR1 SEHNR, CDR2 FQNEAQ (reference sequence). The CDR3 extends over 16 amino acids. CDR3: CASSLVVAGDYNEQFF. The CDR3 nucleotides read TGTGCCAGCAGCTTAGTAGTAGCGGGGGACTACAATGAGCAGTTCTTC.